The 26 T cell receptor beta chains listed next were all sequenced from one sample in a study of blood T cells in healthy people across ages (dated by TCRdb to between 2014 and 2017). To prepare the library, 5' RACE was applied. The listed sequencing device is Illumina HiSeq 2500. A second PCR of about 6 to 12 cycles was run with a J-beta primer mix and a sample-barcoded 5' primer. TCRdb trimmed the raw reads at Q25, called clones with MiXCR and kept productive beta chains. Each CDR3 protein appears once, grouped with its most common genes and DNA. The sample data list 710,000 or so distinct CDR3 sequences, and 32% of these were observed just once. The ten largest clones take up roughly 15% of the sample. Sequenced material: blood. Receptors originate from a woman older than 75 in good health. Donor details come from another sample of the same person, matched by shared clones.

The J gene is TRBJ2-7, the V gene TRBV27, with D uncertain. This CDR3 has 16 amino acids. Trimming cost V 3 bases and J 0 bases, with 15 bases left between them. CDR1 and CDR2 (germline): MNHEY, SMNVEV (reference sequence). In DNA, the CDR3 is TGTGCCAGCAGTTTGTGGGCCGGCACGAACTCCTACGAGCAGTACTTC. The encoded protein is CASSLWAGTNSYEQYF.

This clonotype was recorded at least ten times. The chain combines TRBV15 with TRBJ1-5; no clear D gene. V was cut by 0 bases and J by 6 bases, with 9 bases left in between. Germline CDR1 and CDR2: LNHNV and YYDKDF (reference sequence). The CDR3 loop spans 14 amino acids. This CDR3 reads CATSRDLVGQPQHF. CDR3 bases: TGTGCCACCAGCAGAGATTTGGTCGGTCAGCCCCAGCATTTT.

This clonotype was seen only a few times. The chain is built from TRBV9 and TRBJ1-2; 7 bases are shared with TRBD1. CDR1 is SGDLS and CDR2 is YYNGEE in the germline V gene. After removal of 2 bases from V and 7 bases from J, the junction contained 8 bases not matched to a gene. This CDR3 region has 14 residues. The DNA for the CDR3 is TGTGCCAGCAGCGTGACGACAGGGAGGGGTGGCTACACCTTC. Translation: CASSVTTGRGGYTF.

This clonotype was recorded at least ten times. The chain recombines TRBV6-1 with TRBJ2-7; TRBD1 aligns across 9 bases. Unmatched junction bases numbered 4, after V lost 5 bases and J lost 11 bases. CDR1 MNHNS and CDR2 SASEGT come from the germline V gene. The length of the CDR3 is 11 residues. The CDR3 nucleotides read TGTGCCAGCAGTCTCGGACAGGGGAAGTACTTC. Protein product: CASSLGQGKYF.

This clonotype was detected a few times. The gene calls are TRBV27 and TRBJ1-1; unclear D gene. The CDR3 spans 15 residues. Germline-derived CDR1 and CDR2 are MNHEY and SMNVEV (reference sequence). V shed 6 bases and J shed 4 bases, with 18 bases lying between them. Here the CDR3 DNA reads TGTGCCAGCAGCCTCCGAGCCCCAGTGGGCACTGAAGCTTTCTTT. Amino acid sequence: CASSLRAPVGTEAFF.

The chain couples TRBV10-3 to TRBJ1-1, with 9 bases identical to TRBD1. V lost 9 bases, J lost 10 bases, and 12 bases stayed unmatched. The germline V gene encodes CDR1 ENHRY and CDR2 SYGVKD. CDR3 size: 13 residues. The CDR3 DNA follows: TGTGCCATATCCGGGACAGGGAAGCAAGGAGCTTTCTTT. This translates into CAISGTGKQGAFF.

This clonotype was seen more than once but under ten times. This chain links TRBV5-1 with TRBJ1-4; D remains unclear. The ends were cut back, 6 bases at V and 0 bases at J, with 12 bases in the middle. The CDR3 covers 15 residues. In germline, CDR1 is SGHRS, CDR2 YFSETQ. CDR3 in DNA: TGCGCCAGCACGACTACGGGTTCAACTAATGAAAAACTGTTTTTT. Translating it yields CASTTTGSTNEKLFF.

V and J are TRBV20-1 and TRBJ1-1, with 7 bases fitting TRBD1. This CDR3 has 14 amino acids. CDR1 and CDR2 (germline): DFQATT, SNEGSKA (reference sequence). V shed 5 bases, J shed 5 bases, and the junction held 11 bases outside the gene matches. The CDR3 DNA sequence: TGCAGTGCTCCTTGGACAGGCCAGGGGACTGAAGCTTTCTTT. Translating gives CSAPWTGQGTEAFF.

This chain uses TRBV5-8 with TRBJ1-1; D is unclear. Deletions cut 3 bases from V and 0 bases from J, with 24 bases between. This CDR3 region has 19 residues. Germline lookup yields CDR1 SGHTS and CDR2 YDEGEE. The CDR3 reads CASSYPPGQSRPMNTEAFF. Here the CDR3 DNA reads TGTGCCAGCAGCTATCCGCCGGGTCAGTCTCGTCCGATGAACACTGAAGCTTTCTTT.

This clonotype was counted many times. The chain links TRBV2 to TRBJ2-7; 7 positions match TRBD1. Germline V CDR1 and CDR2: SNHLY, FYNNEI. Germline trimming cut 4 bases from V and 6 bases from J; bases unmatched to any gene: 12. The CDR3 sequence is 15 residues long. CDR3 protein: CASSVRQGPLVEQYF. The CDR3 bases are TGTGCCAGCAGTGTACGACAGGGTCCCTTGGTCGAGCAGTACTTC.

Points on this clonotype: At one of its ends the junction is not consistent with the germline gene, which may arise from a read error. The chain joins TRBV5-8 to TRBJ1-2; possible D gene TRBD1, 6 bases. CDR3 size: 14 residues. Germline V gene lookup returns CDR1 SGHTS and CDR2 YDEGEE. The CDR3, as DNA: TGTGCCAGCAGCTTGGTGGGGGGCAGCTATGGCCACACCTTC. This codes for CASSLVGGSYGHTF.

This clonotype was counted ten times or more. The rearrangement joins TRBV25-1 to TRBJ2-7; no clear D gene. Germline lookup yields CDR1 MGHDK and CDR2 SYGVNS. V was clipped by 6 bases and J by 2 bases, with 8 bases between them. This CDR3 comprises 12 residues. DNA of the CDR3: TGTGCCAGCAGGCATGCGGCCTACGAGCAGTACTTC. Translating gives CASRHAAYEQYF.

This clonotype was seen repeatedly, ten times or more. CDR3 amino acids: CASSLDQTSQFF. CDR3 bases: TGTGCCAGCAGCTTAGACCAGACATCGCAGTTCTTC. The rearrangement links TRBV7-2 to TRBJ2-1; D not certain. V lost 1 base, J lost 12 bases, and 10 bases lay in between. From germline, CDR1 is SGHTA and CDR2 FQGNSA. This CDR3 comprises 12 residues. Full variable domain (outside the CDR3, taken from reference TRBV7-2 and TRBJ2-1): GAGVSQSPSNKVTEKGKDVELRCDPISGHTALYWYRQSLGQGLEFLIYFQGNSAPDKSGLPSDRFSAERTGGSVSTLTIQRTQQEDSAVYLCASSLDQTSQFFGPGTRLTVL.

The chain links TRBV10-3 to TRBJ1-2, with D possibly matching TRBD1 (6 bases). V lost 8 bases to trimming and J lost 4 bases, with 17 bases between them. Germline loops: CDR1 ENHRY, CDR2 SYGVKD. There are 14 residues in the CDR3. The CDR3 sequence: CAIAGDTALYGYTF. CDR3 sequence (DNA): TGTGCCATCGCGGGGGACACGGCGCTCTATGGCTACACCTTC.

This clonotype was detected ten times or more. The gene calls are TRBV12-3 or TRBV12-4 and TRBJ2-3; D call uncertain. Trimming took 5 bases from V and 3 from J, leaving 15 bases between them. CDR3 length: 15 amino acids. Here the CDR3 reads CASSTYSVGTDTQYF. In DNA form, the CDR3 reads TGTGCCAGCAGTACCTATAGTGTTGGTACAGATACGCAGTATTTT.

The chain joins TRBV30 to TRBJ2-6; D gene ambiguous. Trimming cost V 4 bases and J 12 bases, with 22 bases left between them. Germline V gene lookup returns CDR1 GTSNPN and CDR2 SVGIG (reference sequence). CDR3 length: 15 residues. This CDR3 is CAWTSETQALAVLTF. The CDR3, as DNA: TGTGCCTGGACGTCCGAGACACAAGCTCTCGCCGTCCTGACTTTC.

The sample holds many counts of this clonotype. The chain joins TRBV27 to TRBJ2-5; D is perhaps TRBD2 (6 bases). V was pared by 9 bases and J by 11 bases, with 46 bases between. Germline V lookup: CDR1 MNHEY, CDR2 SMNVEV (reference sequence). There are 21 residues in the CDR3. CDR3 sequence (DNA): TGTGCCAGTACCCCAAGGACCCGAATGCGCCCAAATGGAGGCGTCTCGGGGGAGCAGTACTTC. Its protein is CASTPRTRMRPNGGVSGEQYF.

This clonotype came up many times. The V and J genes are TRBV10-3 and TRBJ1-2; 9 bases fit TRBD1. The CDR3 totals 14 residues. Germline assignment: CDR1 ENHRY and CDR2 SYGVKD. With 6 bases clipped from V and 5 bases from J, the junction kept 7 bases outside the gene matches. This chain's CDR3 is CAIRPTGGGYGYTF. The CDR3 DNA sequence: TGTGCCATCAGACCTACAGGGGGCGGGTATGGCTACACCTTC.

The table lists this clonotype with many counts. The J gene is TRBJ2-5, the V gene TRBV9, with D perhaps matching TRBD2 (6 bases). V lost 3 bases to trimming and J lost 3 bases, with 18 bases between them. Germline loops: CDR1 SGDLS, CDR2 YYNGEE. The CDR3 has 16 amino acids. The CDR3 DNA follows: TGTGCCAGCAGCGCCGTCTCCGGGACGGGGGAAGAGACCCAGTACTTC. Encoded protein: CASSAVSGTGEETQYF.

The chain has TRBV19 and TRBJ2-3; 11 positions agree with TRBD2. Germline lookup yields CDR1 LNHDA and CDR2 SQIVND (reference sequence). CDR3 length: 17 amino acids. V shed 5 bases, J shed 4 bases, and the junction held 11 bases outside the gene matches. As DNA, the CDR3 is TGTGCCAGTAGTGGCCGAGGGCTAGCGGGGGGTGCAGATACGCAGTATTTT. Amino acids: CASSGRGLAGGADTQYF.

The rearrangement links TRBV20-1 to TRBJ2-2, with D tentatively TRBD1 or TRBD2 (5 bases each). The CDR3 contains 14 residues. The V gene lost 2 bases and the J gene lost 6 bases, with 13 bases spanning the gap. Germline assignment: CDR1 DFQATT and CDR2 SNEGSKA (reference sequence). CDR3 loop: CSARPGRVAGELFF. CDR3 DNA: TGCAGTGCTAGACCGGGGCGGGTGGCCGGGGAGCTGTTTTTT.

This clonotype occurred once. The J gene is TRBJ2-1, the V gene TRBV20-1; D uncertain. The CDR3 has 12 amino acids. Germline loops: CDR1 DFQATT, CDR2 SNEGSKA (reference sequence). The V end was cut by 2 bases, the J end by 4 bases, with 6 bases between. DNA of the CDR3: TGCAGTGCTAGATTAGAGTACAATGAGCAGTTCTTC. Residues: CSARLEYNEQFF.

This clonotype was recorded many times. The chain links TRBV20-1 to TRBJ2-7; 11 nucleotides align to TRBD2. From germline, CDR1 is DFQATT and CDR2 SNEGSKA (reference sequence). V shed 6 bases, J shed 6 bases, and the junction held 7 bases outside the gene matches. The CDR3 covers 13 residues. The CDR3 DNA follows: TGCAGTGCCCCGACTAGCGGGGCGGGCGAGCAGTACTTC. This codes for CSAPTSGAGEQYF.

This clonotype occurred once. A much larger clone is a single base away; this may be a read error. V and J are TRBV6-1 and TRBJ2-5, with D maybe TRBD1 (6 bases). Germline V gene lookup returns CDR1 MNHNS and CDR2 SASEGT. This CDR3 contains 12 residues. CDR3 DNA sequence: TGTACCAGCAGTGAAGGACAGTTGAAGCAGTACTTC. Protein product: CTSSEGQLKQYF.

This clonotype was observed a handful of times. The chain employs TRBV18 and TRBJ1-5; perhaps TRBD1 as D (5 bases). The V gene lost 3 bases and the J gene lost 0 bases, with 12 bases spanning the gap. The CDR3 loop spans 16 amino acids. The germline V gene encodes CDR1 KGHSH and CDR2 LQKENI. For the CDR3, the DNA is TGTGCCAGCTCACCCTCGGGACGAAATAGCAATCAGCCCCAGCATTTT. It codes for CASSPSGRNSNQPQHF.

The chain combines TRBV11-2 with TRBJ1-1; D is undetermined. Trimming shortened V by 5 bases and J by 0 bases, and 10 bases separated the two germline ends. The CDR3 contains 14 residues. Germline V gene lookup returns CDR1 SGHAT and CDR2 FQNNGV. For the CDR3, the DNA is TGTGCCAGCAGCCCCTACATCATGAACACTGAAGCTTTCTTT. This codes for CASSPYIMNTEAFF.